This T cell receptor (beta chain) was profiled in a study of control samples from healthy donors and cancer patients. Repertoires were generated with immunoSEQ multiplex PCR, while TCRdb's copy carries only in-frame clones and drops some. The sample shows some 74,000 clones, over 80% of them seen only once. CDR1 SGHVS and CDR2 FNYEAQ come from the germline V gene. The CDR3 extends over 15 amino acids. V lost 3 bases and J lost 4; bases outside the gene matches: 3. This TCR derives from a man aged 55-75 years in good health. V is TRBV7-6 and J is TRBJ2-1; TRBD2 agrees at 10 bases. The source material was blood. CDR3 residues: CASSLEREGYNEQFF. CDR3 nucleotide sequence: TGTGCCAGCAGCTTGGAGCGGGAGGGATACAATGAGCAGTTCTTC.